This T cell receptor beta chain was sequenced in a study of T-cell reconstitution after alpha-beta-depleted transplantation in children. Molecular barcoding with unique molecular identifiers was used for the TCRbeta library. MiXCR was run by TCRdb on the PCR reads, yielding one entry per CDR3 protein. The sample lists 100,000 or so distinct CDR3 sequences, about 6% seen once, with roughly 6.1% in the top ten. The germline CDR1 and CDR2 sequences are SGHTA and FQGNSA. J was trimmed by 15 bases and V by 4 bases; bases with no gene match: 10. The CDR3 is made up of 13 amino acids. The study's findings and limits: Expanded graft clones, several hundred of them, were reportedly the source of alpha-beta T cells about two months after transplant. At one year after transplant, newly produced T cells mostly accounted for T-cell counts and diversity.

In its sample, this clonotype was seen many times. Its antigen is not identified. The sample was PBMCs, mostly from graft donor cells, taken 60 days after TCRalphabeta/CD19-depleted stem cell transplant. This TCR was sampled from a female patient aged 2 to 10 who had a stem cell transplant for Fanconi anemia, so the T cells may come from the graft donor. The rearrangement uses TRBV7-2 and TRBJ1-4; 8 bases are shared with TRBD1. The CDR3 nucleotides read TGTGCCAGCAGCTCCTTAAGACAGGGGACGTTGTTTTTT. This sequence encodes CASSSLRQGTLFF.